The 2 T cell receptor beta chains below all came from one sample that was sequenced in a study of shared clonotypes between healthy human individuals. Data came from immunoSEQ multiplex PCR; TCRdb stores just in-frame clones and leaves some out. This sample has around 2.1 million clones, with approximately 94% found just once. Cells designated naive CD8 were CD45RO-negative and were positively selected for CCR7, with terminally differentiated effector memory CD45RA+ cells excluded. What was sequenced was naive CD8+ T cells from PBMCs. The source of these receptors is a man between 18 and 29 years old in good health. Some clones in this sample may be carry-over from other donors' samples.

This clone was picked up one time. DNA for the CDR3: TGTGCCAGCAGCTCTACGGCCTACGAGCAGTACTTC. It codes for CASSSTAYEQYF. The V call is TRBV7-9, the J call TRBJ2-7; no clear D. The V end was cut by 4 bases, the J end by 2 bases, with 6 bases between. In germline, CDR1 is SEHNR, CDR2 FQNEAQ (reference sequence). CDR3 length: 12 residues. The full variable domain, its missing parts supplied by reference TRBV7-9 and TRBJ2-7, is DTGVSQNPRHKITKRGQNVTFRCDPISEHNRLYWYRQTLGQGPEFLTYFQNEAQLEKSRLLSDRFSAERPKGSFSTLEIQRTEQGDSAMYLCASSSTAYEQYFGPGTRLTVT.

The chain employs TRBV6-4 and TRBJ1-5; TRBD1 agrees at 7 bases. Germline V CDR1 and CDR2: MRHNA, SNTAGT. The CDR3 is 17 amino acids. V shed 7 bases, J shed 2 bases, and the junction held 14 bases outside the gene matches. The CDR3 is CASKEGETGAGNQPQHF. CDR3 DNA sequence: TGTGCCAGCAAGGAAGGGGAAACAGGGGCTGGCAATCAGCCCCAGCATTTT.